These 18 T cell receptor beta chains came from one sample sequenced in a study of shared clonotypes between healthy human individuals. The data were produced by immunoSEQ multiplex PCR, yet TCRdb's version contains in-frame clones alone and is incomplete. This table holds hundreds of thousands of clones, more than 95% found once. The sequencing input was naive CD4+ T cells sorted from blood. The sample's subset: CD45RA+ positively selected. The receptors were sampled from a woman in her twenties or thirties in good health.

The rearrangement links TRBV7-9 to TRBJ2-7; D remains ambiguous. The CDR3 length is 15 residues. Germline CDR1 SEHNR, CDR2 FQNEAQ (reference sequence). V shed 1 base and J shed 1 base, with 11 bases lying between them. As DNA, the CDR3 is TGTGCCAGCAGCTTAGTGGTGGGGAATTCCTACGAGCAGTACTTC. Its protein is CASSLVVGNSYEQYF.

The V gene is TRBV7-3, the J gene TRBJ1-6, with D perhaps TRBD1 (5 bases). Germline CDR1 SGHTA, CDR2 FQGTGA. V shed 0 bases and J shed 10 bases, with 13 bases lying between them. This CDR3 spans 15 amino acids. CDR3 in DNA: TGTGCCAGCAGCTTAACGGGGACGGGAGGCTCACCCCTCCACTTT. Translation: CASSLTGTGGSPLHF.

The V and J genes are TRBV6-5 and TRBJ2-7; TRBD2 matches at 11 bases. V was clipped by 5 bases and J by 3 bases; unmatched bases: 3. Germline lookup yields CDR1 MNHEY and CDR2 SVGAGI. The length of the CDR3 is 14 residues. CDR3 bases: TGTGCCAGCAGTACTAGCGGGAGTTTCTACGAGCAGTACTTC. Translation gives CASSTSGSFYEQYF.

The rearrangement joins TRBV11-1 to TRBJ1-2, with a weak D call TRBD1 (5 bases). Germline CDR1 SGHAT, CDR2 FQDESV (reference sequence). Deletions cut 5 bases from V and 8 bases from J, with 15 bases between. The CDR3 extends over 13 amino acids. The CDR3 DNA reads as TGTGCCAGCAGCATCGGGGGTTCAGGAGGCTACACCTTC. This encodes CASSIGGSGGYTF.

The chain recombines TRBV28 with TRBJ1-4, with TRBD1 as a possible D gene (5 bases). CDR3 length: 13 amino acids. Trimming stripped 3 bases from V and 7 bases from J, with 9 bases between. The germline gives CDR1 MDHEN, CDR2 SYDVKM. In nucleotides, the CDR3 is TGTGCCAGCAGTTTCAGGGTGGGTGAAAAACTGTTTTTT. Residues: CASSFRVGEKLFF. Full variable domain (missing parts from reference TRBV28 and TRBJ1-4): DVKVTQSSRYLVKRTGEKVFLECVQDMDHENMFWYRQDPGLGLRLIYFSYDVKMKEKGDIPEGYSVSREKKERFSLILESASTNQTSMYLCASSFRVGEKLFFGSGTQLSVL.

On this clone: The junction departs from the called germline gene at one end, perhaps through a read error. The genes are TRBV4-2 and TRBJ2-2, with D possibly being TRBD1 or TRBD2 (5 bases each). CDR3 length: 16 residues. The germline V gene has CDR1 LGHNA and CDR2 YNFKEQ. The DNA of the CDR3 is TGTGCCAGCAGCCAAGATCTGGGGTTGGGGCACCGGGGAGCTGTTTTT. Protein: CASSQDLGLGHRGAVF.

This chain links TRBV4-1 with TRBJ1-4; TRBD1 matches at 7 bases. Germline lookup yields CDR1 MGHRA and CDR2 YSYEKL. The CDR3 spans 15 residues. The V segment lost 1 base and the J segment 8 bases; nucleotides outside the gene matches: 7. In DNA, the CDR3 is TGCGCCAGCAGCCAAGTGGCAGGGGGTCGGGAAAAACTGTTTTTT. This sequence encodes CASSQVAGGREKLFF.

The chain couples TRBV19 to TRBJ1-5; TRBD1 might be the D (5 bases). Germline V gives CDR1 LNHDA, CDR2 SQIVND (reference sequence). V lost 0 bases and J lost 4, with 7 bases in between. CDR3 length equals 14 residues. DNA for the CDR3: TGTGCCAGTAGTATAGATCGGGGGAATCAGCCCCAGCATTTT. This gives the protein CASSIDRGNQPQHF.

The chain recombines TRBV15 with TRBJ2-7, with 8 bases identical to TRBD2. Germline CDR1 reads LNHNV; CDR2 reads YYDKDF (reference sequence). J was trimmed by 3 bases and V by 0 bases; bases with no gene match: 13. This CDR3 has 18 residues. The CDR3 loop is CATSRDSGGLAERYEQYF. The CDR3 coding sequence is TGTGCCACCAGCAGAGATAGTGGAGGACTAGCAGAACGCTACGAGCAGTACTTC.

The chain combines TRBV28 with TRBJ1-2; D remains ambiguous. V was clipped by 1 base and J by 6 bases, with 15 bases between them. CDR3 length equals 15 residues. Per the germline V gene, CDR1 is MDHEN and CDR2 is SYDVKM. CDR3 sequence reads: CASSLSSPRQDGYTF. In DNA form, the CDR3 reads TGTGCCAGCAGTTTATCGAGCCCTCGCCAGGATGGCTACACCTTC.

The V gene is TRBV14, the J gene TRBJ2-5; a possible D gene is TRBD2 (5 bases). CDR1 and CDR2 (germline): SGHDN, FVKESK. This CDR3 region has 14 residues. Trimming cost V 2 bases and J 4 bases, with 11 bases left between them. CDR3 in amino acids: CASSQIGRGETQYF. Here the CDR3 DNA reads TGTGCCAGCAGCCAAATCGGTCGGGGAGAGACCCAGTACTTC.

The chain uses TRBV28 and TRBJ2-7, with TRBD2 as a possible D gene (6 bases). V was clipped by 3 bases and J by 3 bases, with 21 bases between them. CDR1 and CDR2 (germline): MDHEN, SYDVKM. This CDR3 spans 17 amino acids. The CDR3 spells CASSLYVRGWSVYEQYF. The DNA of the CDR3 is TGTGCCAGCAGTTTGTATGTCCGGGGGTGGTCGGTCTACGAGCAGTACTTC. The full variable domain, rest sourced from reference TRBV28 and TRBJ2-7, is DVKVTQSSRYLVKRTGEKVFLECVQDMDHENMFWYRQDPGLGLRLIYFSYDVKMKEKGDIPEGYSVSREKKERFSLILESASTNQTSMYLCASSLYVRGWSVYEQYFGPGTRLTVT.

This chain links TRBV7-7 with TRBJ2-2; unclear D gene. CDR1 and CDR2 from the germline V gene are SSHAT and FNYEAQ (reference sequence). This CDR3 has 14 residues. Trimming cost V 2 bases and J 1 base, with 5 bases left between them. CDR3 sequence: CASSLLGNTGELFF. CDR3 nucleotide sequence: TGTGCCAGCAGCTTACTGGGGAACACCGGGGAGCTGTTTTTT.

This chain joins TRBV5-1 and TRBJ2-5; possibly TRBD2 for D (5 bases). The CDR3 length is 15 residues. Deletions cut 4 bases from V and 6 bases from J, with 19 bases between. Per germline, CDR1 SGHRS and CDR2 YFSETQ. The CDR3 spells CASSLGRGEVQTQYF. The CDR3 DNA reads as TGCGCCAGCAGCCTCGGACGGGGAGAAGTACAGACCCAGTACTTC.

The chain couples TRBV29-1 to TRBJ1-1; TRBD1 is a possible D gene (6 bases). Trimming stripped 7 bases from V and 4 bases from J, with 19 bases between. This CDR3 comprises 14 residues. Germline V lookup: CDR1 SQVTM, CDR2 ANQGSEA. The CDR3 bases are TGCAGCGGACAACAGGGAGGGAGTTTCACTGAAGCTTTCTTT. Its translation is CSGQQGGSFTEAFF.

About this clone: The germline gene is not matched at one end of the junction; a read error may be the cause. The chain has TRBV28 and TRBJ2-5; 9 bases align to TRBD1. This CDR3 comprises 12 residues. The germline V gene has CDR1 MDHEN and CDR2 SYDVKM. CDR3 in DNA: TGTGCCAGCTTCCCGGGACAGGGTTGTTTGGACTTC. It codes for CASFPGQGCLDF.

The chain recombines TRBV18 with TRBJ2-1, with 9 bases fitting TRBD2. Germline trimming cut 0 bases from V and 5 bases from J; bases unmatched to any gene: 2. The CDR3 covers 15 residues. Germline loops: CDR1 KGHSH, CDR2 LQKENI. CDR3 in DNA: TGTGCCAGCTCACCACCTAGCGGGAGTAACAATGAGCAGTTCTTC. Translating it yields CASSPPSGSNNEQFF.

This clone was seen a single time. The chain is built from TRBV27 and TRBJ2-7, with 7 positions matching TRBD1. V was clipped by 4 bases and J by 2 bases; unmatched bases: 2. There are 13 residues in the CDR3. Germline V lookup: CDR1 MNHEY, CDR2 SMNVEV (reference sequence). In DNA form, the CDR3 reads TGTGCCAGCAGTTCCCAGGGGGCCTACGAGCAGTACTTC. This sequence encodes CASSSQGAYEQYF.